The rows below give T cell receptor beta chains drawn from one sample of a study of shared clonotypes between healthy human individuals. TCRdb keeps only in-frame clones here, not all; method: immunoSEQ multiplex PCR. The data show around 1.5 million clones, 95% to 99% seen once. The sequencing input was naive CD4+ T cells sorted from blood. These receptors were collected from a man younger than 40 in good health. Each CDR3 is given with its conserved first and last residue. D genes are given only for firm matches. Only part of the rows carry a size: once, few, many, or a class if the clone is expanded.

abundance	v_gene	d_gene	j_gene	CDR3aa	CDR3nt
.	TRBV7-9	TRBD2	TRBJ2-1	CASSQALAGGPSEQFF	TGTGCCAGCAGCCAAGCTCTAGCGGGAGGGCCCAGTGAGCAGTTCTTC
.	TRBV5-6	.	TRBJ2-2	CASSTSGLVTGELFF	TGTGCCAGCAGCACCTCGGGACTTGTGACCGGGGAGCTGTTTTTT
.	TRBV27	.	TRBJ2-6	CASSLLGRGLGANVLTF	TGTGCCAGCAGTTTACTGGGGAGGGGGCTTGGGGCCAACGTCCTGACTTTC
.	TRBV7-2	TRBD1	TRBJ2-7	CASSLWTGSHEQYF	TGTGCCAGCAGCCTCTGGACAGGGTCCCACGAGCAGTACTTC
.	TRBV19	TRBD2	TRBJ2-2	CATFSGIGTGELFF	TGTGCCACATTTAGCGGGATTGGAACCGGGGAGCTGTTTTTT
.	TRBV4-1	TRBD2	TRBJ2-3	CASSQDLLASGATATQYF	TGCGCCAGCAGCCAAGATCTCCTGGCTAGCGGGGCAACCGCTACGCAGTATTTT
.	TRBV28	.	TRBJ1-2	CASSLPSHYGYTF	TGTGCCAGCAGTTTACCATCTCACTATGGCTACACCTTC
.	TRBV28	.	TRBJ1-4	CASSPWDEKLFF	TGTGCCAGCAGTCCGTGGGATGAAAAACTGTTTTTT
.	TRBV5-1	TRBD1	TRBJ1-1	CASSPRTGDTEAFF	TGCGCCAGCAGCCCACGGACAGGGGATACTGAAGCTTTCTTT
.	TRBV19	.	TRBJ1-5	CASSITATGGNQPQHF	TGTGCCAGTAGCATCACAGCGACGGGCGGCAATCAGCCCCAGCATTTT
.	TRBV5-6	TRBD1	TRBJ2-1	CASSGPGQGAYNEQFF	TGTGCCAGCAGCGGACCGGGACAGGGGGCTTACAATGAGCAGTTCTTC
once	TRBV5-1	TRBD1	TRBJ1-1	CASILQGLLTLF	TGCGCCAGCATCTTACAGGGGCTGTTGACCCTCTTT
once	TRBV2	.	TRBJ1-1	CASRLGAPATEAFF	TGTGCCAGCAGACTGGGGGCGCCGGCCACTGAAGCTTTCTTT